Described below is a single TCR beta chain sequence and its context. This sample is drawn from a study of blood T cell repertoires in COVID-19. Turning to the study itself: COVID-19 samples collected from the United States, Italy and Spain covered acute and convalescent phases. The analysed material was cDNA or gDNA that came from T cells, B-cell-depleted T cells, or PBMCs.

In the original processing: It was from reference gene primer amplification that nucleated cell counts were estimated. Clones were read by immunoSEQ multiplex PCR, and TCRdb kept only the in-frame ones, dropping some. V and J calls plus clone size are reproduced from that table; the DNA served to infer D and trimming. The repertoire holds about 50,000 clones, around 83% seen once, with 6.5% in the top ten. Trimming shortened V by 7 bases and J by 1 base, and 14 bases separated the two germline ends. There are 14 residues in the CDR3. In germline, CDR1 is MDHEN, CDR2 SYDVKM. This clonotype originated in a man in his 60s with acute or convalescent COVID-19. The V gene is TRBV28, the J gene TRBJ2-7, with D tentatively TRBD1 (7 bases). Sample: peripheral blood. The CDR3 DNA reads TGTGCCAGCACCTCGACAGGGAGGTCCTACGAGCAGTACTTC. It translates to CASTSTGRSYEQYF.